What follows describes a single T cell receptor beta chain. This clone qualifies as medium-sized (0.01 to 0.1%). Its antigen remains undetermined. Per-nucleotide qualities are absent, and no much larger clonotype sits a single base away. Before undergoing thyroid surgery, none of the patients had been given any kind of treatment. Patient clinical samples collected from the early 2010s to the late 2010s were retrospectively analysed using T-cell receptor beta sequencing. Including cysteine and phenylalanine, the CDR3 has 12 amino acids. The CDR3 DNA has 36 bases and is translated from base 1. V loses 5 bases of germline sequence and J loses 8 bases, and the interval between the two ends is 10 bases. Looking up the germline V gene yields CDR1 SGHVS and CDR2 FNYEAQ. This entry is derived from a study of metastatic and nonmetastatic thyroid tumors (dated by TCRdb to the early 2020s). Turning to the overall study: The researchers compared repertoires between peripheral blood samples and tumor or nodule tissue samples from patients with malignant or benign thyroid disease.

What the research found in general, with its limitations: In both blood and tumor samples, malignant tumors were reported to have significantly higher TCR beta diversity than benign nodules.

The method behind the library was PCR. Sequencing relied on an Illumina HiSeq 4000. High-throughput sequencing was used to profile the TCR beta-chain CDR3 region of every patient. The authors' pipeline ran thus. A classifier to discriminate distant-metastatic papillary thyroid cancer patients was built from CDR3 differences across clinicopathological groups. The Shannon index was used to assess repertoire diversity, and the Morisita-Horn index was used to assess tumor-blood repertoire similarity. TCRdb reworked the public reads: Q25 trimming with fastp, MiXCR clone assembly, productive beta chains retained. TCRdb's processing, not the authors', yielded these V and J calls. In this sample the table shows under 50,000 clones, approximately 17% of which occur a single time. Of the sample, approximately 14% falls within the top ten clones.

Recombination connected TRBV7-6 to TRBJ2-1; the D gene is perhaps TRBD1, on 6 matching bases. Sequenced material: tumor tissue. The receptor comes from a female donor with papillary thyroid cancer or a benign thyroid nodule (not recorded which). Some clones in this sample may be carry-over from other donors' samples. The CDR3: CASSTGYDEQFF. At the DNA level, the sequence is TGTGCCAGCAGCACAGGGTACGATGAGCAGTTCTTC.